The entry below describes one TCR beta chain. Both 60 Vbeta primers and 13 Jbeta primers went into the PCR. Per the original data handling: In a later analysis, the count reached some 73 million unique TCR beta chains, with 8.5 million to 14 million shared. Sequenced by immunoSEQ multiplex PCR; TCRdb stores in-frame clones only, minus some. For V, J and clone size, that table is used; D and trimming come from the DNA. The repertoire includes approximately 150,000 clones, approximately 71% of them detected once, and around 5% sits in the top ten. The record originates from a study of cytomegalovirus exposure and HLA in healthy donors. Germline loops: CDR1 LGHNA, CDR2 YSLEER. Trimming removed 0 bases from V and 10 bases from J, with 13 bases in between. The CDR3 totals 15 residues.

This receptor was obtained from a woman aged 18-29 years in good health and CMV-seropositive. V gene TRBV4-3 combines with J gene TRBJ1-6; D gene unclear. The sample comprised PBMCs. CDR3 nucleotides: TGCGCCAGCAGCCAAGAGCCGGCGGCTGGGTCACCCCTCCACTTT. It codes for CASSQEPAAGSPLHF.